The clone carrying this T cell receptor (beta chain) was counted once. The germline V gene has CDR1 SGHDT and CDR2 YYEEEE. The CDR3 sequence is 14 residues long. Trimming pared 4 bases from V and 4 bases from J, leaving 14 bases between. This specimen comes from a study of blood T cell repertoires in COVID-19. The wider study: The United States, Italy and Spain were the sources of the acute and convalescent COVID-19 samples.

Sequenced by immunoSEQ multiplex PCR; TCRdb stores in-frame clones only, minus some. The sample lists over 130,000 clones, 75% to 85% occurring once. Sequencing used peripheral blood. The clonotype was recovered from a man aged 45-65 years with acute or convalescent COVID-19. This chain links TRBV5-6 with TRBJ2-5, with D tentatively TRBD1 (6 bases). The CDR3 loop is CASSVTGSGETQYF. In nucleotides, the CDR3 is TGTGCCAGCAGCGTGACAGGTTCCGGAGAGACCCAGTACTTC.